The 20 T cell receptor beta chains reported below all come from one sample, sequenced in a study of vaccination and CD4 T cells after COVID-19. Specified treatment: roughly nine-day PBMC culture with coronavirus spike peptide pools or control peptides (ViraFEST assay). With the Oncomine TCR Beta short-read assay, DNA from cultured CD4+ T cells was sequenced. TCRdb used MiXCR to reprocess the PCR reads, holding one entry per CDR3 protein. The table records around 14,000 distinct CDR3 sequences, about 50% of them present only once. Their antigens are not known. The sequenced sample was CD4+ T cells from blood, cultured in vitro, obtained before SARS-CoV-2 vaccination. All receptors come from a human donor who had recovered from COVID-19.

In this sample, this clonotype turned up once. This sequence joins TRBV11-3 and TRBJ2-5; D tentatively fits TRBD1 or TRBD2 (5 bases each). Trimming cost V 3 bases and J 4 bases, with 12 bases left between them. The CDR3 contains 14 residues. Germline V gene sequence: CDR1 SGHNT, CDR2 YENEEA. DNA of the CDR3: TGTGCCAGCAGCTTGGGCCTCGGGGCAGAGACCCAGTACTTC. Translation gives CASSLGLGAETQYF.

This clonotype has only one observation. V is TRBV20-1 and J is TRBJ2-7; 7 nucleotides match TRBD2. After removal of 4 bases from V and 2 bases from J, the junction contained 5 bases not matched to a gene. The CDR3 covers 13 residues. Looked up from germline, CDR1 is DFQATT and CDR2 is SNEGSKA (reference sequence). The chain's CDR3 is CSATGLVTYEQYF. CDR3 sequence (DNA): TGCAGTGCTACAGGACTAGTGACCTACGAGCAGTACTTC.

This clonotype was counted between two and nine times. The chain carries TRBV20-1 and TRBJ2-5; weak D call: TRBD1 (5 bases). V gave up 4 bases and J gave up 5 bases, with 11 bases separating them. The CDR3 is 12 residues long. CDR1 and CDR2 from the germline V gene are DFQATT and SNEGSKA (reference sequence). In DNA, the CDR3 is TGCAGTGCTAACAGGTTCAGGGAGACCCAGTACTTC. This gives the protein CSANRFRETQYF.

CDR3 amino acids: CASSTRGDQPQHF. DNA of the CDR3: TGTGCCAGTAGTACGCGGGGGGACCAGCCCCAGCATTTT. This chain connects TRBV19 to TRBJ1-5, with D possibly being TRBD1 (5 bases). The CDR3 totals 13 residues. V lost 4 bases and J lost 7, with 11 bases in between. Per germline, CDR1 LNHDA and CDR2 SQIVND (reference sequence).

The rearrangement links TRBV6-1 to TRBJ2-2; tentatively, D is TRBD1 (6 bases). This CDR3 region has 15 residues. Trimming removed 7 bases from V and 6 bases from J, with 18 bases in between. Germline CDR1 and CDR2: MNHNS and SASEGT. CDR3 amino acids: CASNIQGGLPGELFF. The CDR3 DNA is TGTGCCAGCAATATACAGGGTGGGCTCCCCGGGGAGCTGTTTTTT.

V is TRBV7-9 and J is TRBJ2-3, with TRBD2 identical over 7 bases. Looked up from germline, CDR1 is SEHNR and CDR2 is FQNEAQ (reference sequence). V was clipped by 7 bases and J by 6 bases; unmatched bases: 4. This CDR3 is 12 amino acids long. The CDR3 loop reads CASKGRDDTQYF. Written as DNA, the CDR3 is TGTGCCAGCAAAGGGAGGGACGATACGCAGTATTTT.

The chain is built from TRBV12-5 and TRBJ1-5, with a weak D call TRBD1 (5 bases). The CDR3 runs to 13 residues. With 10 bases removed from V and 3 bases from J, the gap between germline ends came to 13 bases. Germline CDR1 reads LGHNT; CDR2 reads FRNRAP. The CDR3 here is CATTGLNNQPQHF. As DNA, the CDR3 is TGTGCTACGACGGGACTAAACAATCAGCCCCAGCATTTT.

The chain employs TRBV6-2 or TRBV6-3 and TRBJ1-1; weak D call: TRBD1 (6 bases). The CDR3 extends over 11 amino acids. V was trimmed by 5 bases and J by 12 bases, leaving 13 bases between them. Germline V CDR1 and CDR2: MNHEY, SVGEGT. This chain's CDR3 is CASSDRIGTFF. The CDR3 bases are TGTGCCAGCAGTGACAGGATCGGAACTTTCTTT.

V usage is TRBV28 and J usage is TRBJ1-5; 9 positions agree with TRBD1. CDR1 is MDHEN and CDR2 is SYDVKM in the germline V gene. This CDR3 has 14 amino acids. V gave up 2 bases and J gave up 6 bases; unmatched junction bases: 2. CDR3 nucleotides: TGTGCCAGCAGTTTAACAGGGGGCATTCAGCCCCAGCATTTT. This gives the protein CASSLTGGIQPQHF.

This clonotype was detected once. The rearrangement uses TRBV7-8 and TRBJ2-7; D remains ambiguous. CDR1 is SGHVS and CDR2 is FQNEAQ in the germline V gene. CDR3 size: 15 residues. Trimming left V 4 bases short and J 5 bases short, with 18 bases between. The CDR3 sequence: CASSSTQTTAHEQYF. The CDR3 nucleotides read TGTGCCAGCAGCTCCACCCAGACAACGGCCCACGAGCAGTACTTC.

V and J are TRBV11-2 and TRBJ1-2; weak D call: TRBD1 (5 bases). Germline values: CDR1 SGHAT, CDR2 FQNNGV. V lost 0 bases to trimming and J lost 7 bases, with 15 bases between them. This CDR3 comprises 15 residues. The CDR3 here is CASSLEGTGRTGYTF. The DNA of the CDR3 is TGTGCCAGCAGCTTAGAAGGGACCGGAAGGACTGGCTACACCTTC.

The rearrangement joins TRBV20-1 to TRBJ2-7; 9 bases are a match to TRBD2. V was clipped by 6 bases and J by 0 bases; unmatched bases: 18. CDR3 length: 18 residues. The germline V gene has CDR1 DFQATT and CDR2 SNEGSKA (reference sequence). CDR3 DNA sequence: TGCAGTGCCACCTCGGGACTAGCCGTTGATCCGAGCTCCTACGAGCAGTACTTC. It encodes CSATSGLAVDPSSYEQYF.

This rearrangement joins TRBV7-2 to TRBJ2-7; D ambiguous. Trimming cost V 1 base and J 2 bases, with 9 bases left between them. The CDR3 runs to 14 residues. Per germline, CDR1 SGHTA and CDR2 FQGNSA. In DNA, the CDR3 is TGTGCCAGCAGCTTAGAGGGCAGTCCCTACGAGCAGTACTTC. Amino acid sequence: CASSLEGSPYEQYF.

The chain combines TRBV6-1 with TRBJ2-5; D not resolved. The V and J ends lost 10 bases and 5 bases respectively, with 14 bases between them. The CDR3 contains 12 residues. Germline CDR1 reads MNHNS; CDR2 reads SASEGT. CDR3 in amino acids: CATARASETQYF. The CDR3 DNA sequence: TGTGCCACCGCGAGAGCCAGCGAGACCCAGTACTTC.

The chain is built from TRBV20-1 and TRBJ2-4; TRBD1 or TRBD2 may be the D gene (5 bases each). The V end was cut by 0 bases, the J end by 7 bases, with 16 bases between. Germline V CDR1 and CDR2: DFQATT, SNEGSKA (reference sequence). This CDR3 is 15 amino acids long. CDR3 sequence: CSARDRKGSRNIQYF. The DNA of the CDR3 is TGCAGTGCTAGAGATAGGAAGGGGAGTAGGAACATTCAGTACTTC.

The chain carries TRBV7-8 and TRBJ2-1, with 10 bases identical to TRBD2. Germline CDR1 reads SGHVS; CDR2 reads FQNEAQ. The CDR3 extends over 20 amino acids. J lost 0 bases, V lost 0 bases, and 11 bases had no gene match. In DNA, the CDR3 is TGTGCCAGCAGCTTAGCGGGGGCTAGCGGGGGCTATAGCTCCTACAATGAGCAGTTCTTC. This translates into CASSLAGASGGYSSYNEQFF.

By sample share, this clonotype is medium-sized. V and J are TRBV20-1 and TRBJ1-2, with unresolved D. CDR3 length: 14 residues. CDR1 and CDR2 from the germline V gene are DFQATT and SNEGSKA (reference sequence). Trimming shortened V by 0 bases and J by 5 bases, and 13 bases separated the two germline ends. Here the CDR3 reads CSARDPRAPYGYTF. The CDR3 DNA reads TGCAGTGCTAGAGATCCCCGGGCCCCGTATGGCTACACCTTC.

This clonotype has only one observation. The chain combines TRBV5-1 with TRBJ2-5; 8 nucleotides match TRBD1. The germline V gene has CDR1 SGHRS and CDR2 YFSETQ. The ends lost 4 bases at V and 5 bases at J; junction bases unmatched: 1. The CDR3 has 12 amino acids. The CDR3 DNA reads as TGCGCCAGCAGCGGGGACAGGGAGACCCAGTACTTC. This translates into CASSGDRETQYF. Drawing the rest from reference TRBV5-1 and TRBJ2-5, the complete variable domain is KAGVTQTPRYLIKTRGQQVTLSCSPISGHRSVSWYQQTPGQGLQFLFEYFSETQRNKGNFPGRFSGRQFSNSRSEMNVSTLELGDSALYLCASSGDRETQYFGPGTRLLVL.

The table lists this clonotype with a few counts. Here the CDR3 reads CASSPRGSGISYNEQFF. CDR3 DNA: TGTGCCAGCAGCCCCCGTGGTAGCGGGATCTCCTACAATGAGCAGTTCTTC. The genes are TRBV7-2 and TRBJ2-1; 8 nucleotides agree with TRBD2. The germline CDR1 and CDR2 sequences are SGHTA and FQGNSA. This CDR3 region has 17 residues. The V gene end was trimmed by 5 bases and the J gene end by 0 bases; junction bases not matched to a gene: 9. The full variable domain, completed using reference TRBV7-2 and TRBJ2-1, is GAGVSQSPSNKVTEKGKDVELRCDPISGHTALYWYRQSLGQGLEFLIYFQGNSAPDKSGLPSDRFSAERTGGSVSTLTIQRTQQEDSAVYLCASSPRGSGISYNEQFFGPGTRLTVL.

The V call is TRBV7-2, the J call TRBJ1-6; 12 bases are a match to TRBD1. V lost 4 bases, J lost 10 bases, and 8 bases stayed unmatched. Germline assignment: CDR1 SGHTA and CDR2 FQGNSA. The CDR3 is 16 residues long. The CDR3 nucleotides read TGTGCCAGCAGCTCTCTGGGACAGGGGGCGGTCTCACCCCTCCACTTT. Residues: CASSSLGQGAVSPLHF. The full variable domain, completed using reference TRBV7-2 and TRBJ1-6, is GAGVSQSPSNKVTEKGKDVELRCDPISGHTALYWYRQSLGQGLEFLIYFQGNSAPDKSGLPSDRFSAERTGGSVSTLTIQRTQQEDSAVYLCASSSLGQGAVSPLHFGNGTRLTVT.